The 5 T cell receptor beta chains below were found in one sample sequenced in a study of control samples from healthy donors and cancer patients. Profiled with immunoSEQ multiplex PCR; TCRdb holds only in-frame clones, not every one. This table holds fewer than 90,000 clones, 94% found once. Material for sequencing was blood. These receptors originate from a middle-aged woman in good health.

The gene calls are TRBV24-1 and TRBJ1-2, with D maybe TRBD1 (6 bases). The CDR3 is made up of 16 amino acids. Trimming removed 4 bases at V and 5 bases at J, with 19 bases between. Per the germline V gene, CDR1 is KGHDR and CDR2 is SFDVKD. The chain's CDR3 is CATSDQPGVGLYGYTF. For the CDR3, the DNA is TGTGCCACCAGTGACCAGCCAGGGGTAGGCTTATATGGCTACACCTTC.

This clone showed up just once. This chain links TRBV27 with TRBJ2-1; 7 bases align to TRBD2. Germline CDR1 reads MNHEY; CDR2 reads SMNVEV (reference sequence). After removal of 3 bases from V and 8 bases from J, the junction contained 10 bases not matched to a gene. The CDR3 runs to 15 residues. CDR3 sequence: CASSLRREWGYEQFF. The CDR3 region has the DNA TGTGCCAGCAGTTTGCGGCGGGAGTGGGGCTATGAGCAGTTCTTC.

The genes are TRBV12-3 or TRBV12-4 and TRBJ1-5; D ambiguous. V was shortened by 6 bases and J by 3 bases, with 9 bases between the two germline ends. The CDR3 is 13 residues long. CDR3 sequence (DNA): TGTGCCAGCAGCCCAACTAACAATCAGCCCCAGCATTTT. As protein: CASSPTNNQPQHF.

The chain recombines TRBV9 with TRBJ2-1; D is unresolved. Germline lookup yields CDR1 SGDLS and CDR2 YYNGEE. Trimming removed 4 bases at V and 0 bases at J, with 14 bases between. This CDR3 comprises 16 residues. The CDR3 region is CASSRRSWVSYNEQFF. The CDR3 DNA sequence: TGTGCCAGCAGCCGCCGTTCATGGGTCTCCTACAATGAGCAGTTCTTC.

V and J are TRBV7-9 and TRBJ1-1; 9 bases align to TRBD1. Germline V gene lookup returns CDR1 SEHNR and CDR2 FQNEAQ (reference sequence). V gave up 4 bases and J gave up 7 bases; unmatched junction bases: 10. This CDR3 has 15 residues. CDR3 bases: TGTGCCAGCAGCTCTCCTTGGGACAGGGAAGGTGAAGCTTTCTTT. As protein: CASSSPWDREGEAFF. The whole variable domain, remainder taken from reference TRBV7-9 and TRBJ1-1, is DTGVSQNPRHKITKRGQNVTFRCDPISEHNRLYWYRQTLGQGPEFLTYFQNEAQLEKSRLLSDRFSAERPKGSFSTLEIQRTEQGDSAMYLCASSSPWDREGEAFFGQGTRLTVV.